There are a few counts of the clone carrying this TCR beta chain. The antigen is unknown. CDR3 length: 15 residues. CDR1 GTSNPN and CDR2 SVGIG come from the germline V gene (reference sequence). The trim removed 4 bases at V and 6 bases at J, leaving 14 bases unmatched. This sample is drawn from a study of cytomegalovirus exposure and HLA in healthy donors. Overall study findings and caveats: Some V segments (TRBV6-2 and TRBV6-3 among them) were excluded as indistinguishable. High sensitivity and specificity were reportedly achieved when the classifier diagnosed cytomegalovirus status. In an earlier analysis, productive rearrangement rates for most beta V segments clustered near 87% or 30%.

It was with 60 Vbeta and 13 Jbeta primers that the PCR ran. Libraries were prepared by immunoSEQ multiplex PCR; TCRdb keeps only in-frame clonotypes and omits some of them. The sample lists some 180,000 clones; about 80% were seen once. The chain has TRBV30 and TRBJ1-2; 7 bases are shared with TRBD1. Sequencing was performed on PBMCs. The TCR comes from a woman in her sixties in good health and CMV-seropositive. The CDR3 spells CAWNYKTDRNNGYTF. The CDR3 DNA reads TGTGCCTGGAATTATAAAACGGACAGGAACAATGGCTACACCTTC.